This record covers a single T cell receptor (beta chain). This sample is part of a study of CD8 T cells in Susac syndrome. In the study overall: Blood was drawn from patients with Susac syndrome. At that point, they were therapy-naive, on corticosteroids, or on intravenous immunoglobulin alone.

RNA in amounts of about 0.5 to 1 ug was reverse transcribed with random hexamers. TCRdb analysed the immunoSEQ multiplex PCR reads with MiXCR anew, one entry per CDR3 protein. This sample carries some 150,000 distinct CDR3 sequences, 90% to 97% of them seen once, and the ten largest clones take approximately 0.08%. This TCR was sampled from a human donor with Susac syndrome. Input material: CD4+ T cells from PBMCs.

CDR3: CATSAGQNYGYTF. As DNA, the CDR3 is TGTGCCACCAGTGCGGGTCAGAACTATGGCTACACCTTC. The chain combines TRBV24-1 with TRBJ1-2; D gene ambiguous. Germline CDR1 and CDR2: KGHDR and SFDVKD. The CDR3 runs 13 residues. V lost 5 bases and J 2 bases, leaving 8 bases between the germline ends.